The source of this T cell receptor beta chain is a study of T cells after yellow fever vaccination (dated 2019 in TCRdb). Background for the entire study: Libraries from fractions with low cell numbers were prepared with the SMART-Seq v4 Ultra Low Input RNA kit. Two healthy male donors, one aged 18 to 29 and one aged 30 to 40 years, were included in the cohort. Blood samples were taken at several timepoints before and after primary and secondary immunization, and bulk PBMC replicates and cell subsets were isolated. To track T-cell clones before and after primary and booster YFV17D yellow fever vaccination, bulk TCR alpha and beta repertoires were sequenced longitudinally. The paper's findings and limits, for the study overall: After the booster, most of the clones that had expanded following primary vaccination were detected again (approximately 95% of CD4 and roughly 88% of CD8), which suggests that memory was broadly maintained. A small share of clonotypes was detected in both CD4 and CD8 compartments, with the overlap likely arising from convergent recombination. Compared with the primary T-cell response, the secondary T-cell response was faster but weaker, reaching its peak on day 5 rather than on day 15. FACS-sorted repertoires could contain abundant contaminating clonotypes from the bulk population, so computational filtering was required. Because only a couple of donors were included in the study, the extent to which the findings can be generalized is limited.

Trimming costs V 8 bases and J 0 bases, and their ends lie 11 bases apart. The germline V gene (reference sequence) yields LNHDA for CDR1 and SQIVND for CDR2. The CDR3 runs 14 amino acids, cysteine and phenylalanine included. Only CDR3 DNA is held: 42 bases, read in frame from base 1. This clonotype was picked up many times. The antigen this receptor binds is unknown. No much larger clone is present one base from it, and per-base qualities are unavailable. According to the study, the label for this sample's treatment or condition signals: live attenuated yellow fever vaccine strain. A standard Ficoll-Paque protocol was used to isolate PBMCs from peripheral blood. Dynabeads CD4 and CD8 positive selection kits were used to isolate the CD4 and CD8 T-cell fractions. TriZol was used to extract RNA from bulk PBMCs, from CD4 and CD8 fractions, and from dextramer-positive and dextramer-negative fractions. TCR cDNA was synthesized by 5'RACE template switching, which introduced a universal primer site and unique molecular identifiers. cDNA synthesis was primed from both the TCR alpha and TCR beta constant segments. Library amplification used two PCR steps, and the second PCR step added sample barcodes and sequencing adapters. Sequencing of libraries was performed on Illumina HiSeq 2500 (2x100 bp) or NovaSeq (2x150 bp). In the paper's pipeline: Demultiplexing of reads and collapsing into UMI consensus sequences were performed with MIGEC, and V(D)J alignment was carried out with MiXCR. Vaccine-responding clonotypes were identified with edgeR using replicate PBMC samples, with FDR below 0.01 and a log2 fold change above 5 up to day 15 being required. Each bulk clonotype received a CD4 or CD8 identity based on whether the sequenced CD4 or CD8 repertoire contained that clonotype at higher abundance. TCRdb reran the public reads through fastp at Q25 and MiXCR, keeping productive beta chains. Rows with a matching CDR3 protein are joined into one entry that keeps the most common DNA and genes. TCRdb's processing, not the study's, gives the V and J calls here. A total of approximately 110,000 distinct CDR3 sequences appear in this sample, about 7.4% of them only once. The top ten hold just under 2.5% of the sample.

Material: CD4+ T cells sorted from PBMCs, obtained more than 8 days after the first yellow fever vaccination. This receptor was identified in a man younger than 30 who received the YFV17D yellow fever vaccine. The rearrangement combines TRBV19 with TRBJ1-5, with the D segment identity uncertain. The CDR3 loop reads CASGREYSNQPQHF. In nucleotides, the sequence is TGTGCCAGTGGACGCGAGTATAGCAATCAGCCCCAGCATTTT.